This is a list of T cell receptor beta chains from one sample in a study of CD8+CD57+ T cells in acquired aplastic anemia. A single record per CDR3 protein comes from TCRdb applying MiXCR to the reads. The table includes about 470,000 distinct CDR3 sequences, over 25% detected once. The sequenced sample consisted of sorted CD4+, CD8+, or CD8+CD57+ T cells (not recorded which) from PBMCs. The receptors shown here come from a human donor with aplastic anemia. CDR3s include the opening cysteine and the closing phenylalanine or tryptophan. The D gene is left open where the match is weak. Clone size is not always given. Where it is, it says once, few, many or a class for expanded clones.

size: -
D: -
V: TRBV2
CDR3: CASSEALWGKDSPLHF

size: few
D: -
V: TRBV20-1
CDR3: CGVGKTSTDTQYF

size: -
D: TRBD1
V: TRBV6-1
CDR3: CASSRDRGAGGYTF

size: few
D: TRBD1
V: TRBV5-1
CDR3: CASRLEGQGVYEQYF

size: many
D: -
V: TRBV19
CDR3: CASSLRPLRADTQYF

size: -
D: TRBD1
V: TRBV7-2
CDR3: CASSPGQGALETQYF

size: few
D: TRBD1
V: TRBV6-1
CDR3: CASSRDSLNTEAFF

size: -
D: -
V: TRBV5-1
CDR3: CASSSDGQHNTEAFF

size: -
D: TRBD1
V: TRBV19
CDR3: CASSVGDRSGTEAFF

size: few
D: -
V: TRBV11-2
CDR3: CASSSGTTLFSNTQYF

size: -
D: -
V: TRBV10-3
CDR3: CAISPGLGGGYTF

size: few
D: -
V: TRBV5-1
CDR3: CASSLVQGGNEQFF

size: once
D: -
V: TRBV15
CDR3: CATSKGLAYTF

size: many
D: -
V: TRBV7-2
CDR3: CASSSQGGAHHEQYF

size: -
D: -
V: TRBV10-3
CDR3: CAISEGTGPEKLFF

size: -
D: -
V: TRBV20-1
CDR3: CSALVGTEAFF

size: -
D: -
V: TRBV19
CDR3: CASSIRGGEKLFF

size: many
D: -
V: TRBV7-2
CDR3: CASSLGGNSIYEQYF

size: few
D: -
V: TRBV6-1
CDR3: CASRQGRVSHEQYF

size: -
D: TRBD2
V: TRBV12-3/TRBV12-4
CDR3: CASTKGDRSGGYNEQFF

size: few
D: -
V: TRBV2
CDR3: CASSGVRGRYNEQFF

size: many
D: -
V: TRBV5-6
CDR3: CASSVTGFNQPQHF

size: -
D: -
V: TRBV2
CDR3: CASSGGRREKLFF

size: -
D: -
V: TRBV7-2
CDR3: CASRGGGRTNYGYTF

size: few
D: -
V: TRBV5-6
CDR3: CASSLYAWGGQPQHF

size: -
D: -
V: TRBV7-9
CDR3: CASTRLGDTQYF

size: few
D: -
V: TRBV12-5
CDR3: CASGPAPGASGYTF

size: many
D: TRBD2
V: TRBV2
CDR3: CASSRTSSNEQFF

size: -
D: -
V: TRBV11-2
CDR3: CASSTRGLNEKLFF

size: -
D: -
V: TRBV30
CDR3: CAWSTPALGYEQSF

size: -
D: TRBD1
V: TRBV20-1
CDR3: CSAPGQGLTEAFF

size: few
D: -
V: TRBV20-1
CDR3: CSAGSPGLGATQYF

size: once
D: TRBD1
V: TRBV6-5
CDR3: CASSYSTQGAQYGYTF

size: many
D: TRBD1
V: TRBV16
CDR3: CASSPGQGQTNYGYTF

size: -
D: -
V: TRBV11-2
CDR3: CASRLLSGGATGEAFF

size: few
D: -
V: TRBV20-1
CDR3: CSGGPGLAIDNEQFF

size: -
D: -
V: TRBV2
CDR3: CASSEARGSEQYF

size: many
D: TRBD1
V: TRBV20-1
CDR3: CSAVTGNQPQHF

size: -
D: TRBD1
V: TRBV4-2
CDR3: CASSPGTAPSYEQYF

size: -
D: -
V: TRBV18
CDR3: CASSPGVGEQYF

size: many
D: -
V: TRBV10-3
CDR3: CAISGDVYTDTQYF

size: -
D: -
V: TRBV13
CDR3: CASSPHHSYEQYF

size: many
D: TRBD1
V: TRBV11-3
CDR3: CASSFEGGGQGHGYTF

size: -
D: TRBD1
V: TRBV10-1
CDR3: CASSGQGAPGELFF

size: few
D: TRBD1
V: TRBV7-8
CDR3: CASSRRDRGQETQYF

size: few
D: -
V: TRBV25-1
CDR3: CASSEFGLNYGYTF

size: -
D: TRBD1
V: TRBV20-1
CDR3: CSGGNAMLSYDRGLEQFF

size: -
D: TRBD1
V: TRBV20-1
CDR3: CSASQGTNQPQHF